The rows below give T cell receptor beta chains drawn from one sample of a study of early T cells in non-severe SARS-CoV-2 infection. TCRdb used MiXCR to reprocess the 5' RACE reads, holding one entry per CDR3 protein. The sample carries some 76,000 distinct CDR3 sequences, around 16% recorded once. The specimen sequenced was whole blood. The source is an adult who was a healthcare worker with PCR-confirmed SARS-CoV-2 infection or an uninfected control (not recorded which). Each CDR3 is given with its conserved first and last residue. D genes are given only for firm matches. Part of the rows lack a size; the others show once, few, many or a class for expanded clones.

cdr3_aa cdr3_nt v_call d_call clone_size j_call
CASSLSSGSVLGDNEQFF TGTGCCAGCAGTTTATCCTCGGGATCCGTCCTCGGGGACAATGAGCAGTTCTTC TRBV27 - many TRBJ2-1
CASRTVSYEQYF TGTGCCAGCAGGACAGTCTCCTACGAGCAGTACTTC TRBV11-2 - - TRBJ2-7
CASSVDGTDQETQYF TGTGCCAGCAGCGTAGACGGGACGGACCAAGAGACCCAGTACTTC TRBV9 - - TRBJ2-5
CSASAFSSGGSYNEQFF TGCAGTGCTAGCGCTTTTTCTAGCGGGGGGTCCTACAATGAGCAGTTCTTC TRBV20-1 TRBD2 - TRBJ2-1
CASSDRDSLGPLHF TGTGCCAGCAGCGACCGGGACAGTCTAGGGCCCCTCCACTTT TRBV9 TRBD1 few TRBJ1-6
CSVDRGLDTEAFF TGCAGCGTTGACAGGGGGCTCGACACTGAAGCTTTCTTT TRBV29-1 TRBD1 few TRBJ1-1
CASSFRIARQPQHF TGTGCCAGCAGTTTTAGGATAGCTCGTCAGCCCCAGCATTTT TRBV28 - few TRBJ1-5
CASSVGQGAWDTEAFF TGTGCCAGCAGTGTGGGACAGGGGGCTTGGGACACTGAAGCTTTCTTT TRBV6-1 TRBD1 - TRBJ1-1
CASLRDRGRETQYF TGTGCCTCCCTCCGGGACAGGGGGCGAGAGACCCAGTACTTC TRBV7-6 TRBD1 few TRBJ2-5
CSVAPTTTSASKNIQYF TGCAGCGTTGCCCCAACGACGACTAGCGCGTCCAAAAACATTCAGTACTTC TRBV29-1 TRBD2 - TRBJ2-4
CATSPGAESSYNSPLHF TGTGCCACCAGCCCAGGGGCAGAGAGCTCCTATAATTCACCCCTCCACTTT TRBV15 - - TRBJ1-6
CASSPRPDYNEQFF TGTGCCAGCTCACCAAGGCCAGACTACAATGAGCAGTTCTTC TRBV18 - few TRBJ2-1
CSASRGDAAYSNQPQHF TGCAGTGCTTCCAGGGGAGATGCCGCCTATAGCAATCAGCCCCAGCATTTT TRBV20-1 - few TRBJ1-5
CASSRRAGSYEQYF TGTGCCAGCAGCCGACGAGCGGGGTCCTACGAGCAGTACTTC TRBV28 TRBD2 few TRBJ2-7
CSAREQGTGYEQYF TGCAGTGCTAGAGAACAGGGGACAGGTTACGAGCAGTACTTC TRBV20-1 TRBD1 many TRBJ2-7
CASSLGSSFNQETQYF TGTGCCAGCAGCTTAGGATCTAGTTTTAACCAAGAGACCCAGTACTTC TRBV7-8 - - TRBJ2-5
CAISATGTNEQFF TGTGCCATCAGTGCGACAGGGACTAATGAGCAGTTCTTC TRBV10-3 - many TRBJ2-1
CASGAREGRSNQPQHF TGTGCCAGCGGGGCTCGAGAGGGTCGGAGCAATCAGCCCCAGCATTTT TRBV7-6 - few TRBJ1-5
CASSGEGEQFF TGTGCCAGCAGCGGCGAGGGTGAGCAGTTCTTC TRBV11-2 - - TRBJ2-1
CSARGLADAYNEQFF TGCAGTGCTAGAGGACTAGCCGATGCCTACAATGAGCAGTTCTTC TRBV20-1 TRBD2 few TRBJ2-1
CASSHGGYEQYF TGTGCCAGCAGCCATGGGGGGTACGAGCAGTACTTC TRBV11-2 - few TRBJ2-7
CSVLGRNYEQYF TGCAGCGTGTTAGGACGGAACTACGAGCAGTACTTC TRBV29-1 - - TRBJ2-7
CASSPEAGTSYEQYF TGCGCCAGCAGCCCCGAAGCAGGTACCTCCTACGAGCAGTACTTC TRBV5-1 - few TRBJ2-7
CASSPQGGSGANVLTF TGTGCCAGCAGCCCACAGGGTGGCTCTGGGGCCAACGTCCTGACTTTC TRBV7-2 - - TRBJ2-6
CSARKDRAEKLFF TGCAGTGCTAGAAAGGACAGGGCAGAAAAACTGTTTTTT TRBV20-1 TRBD1 - TRBJ1-4
CASSYTLAGGHNEQFF TGTGCCAGCAGTTACACCCTAGCGGGAGGGCACAATGAGCAGTTCTTC TRBV6-5 TRBD2 many TRBJ2-1
CSARGKGRDRDQETQYF TGCAGTGCTAGAGGAAAAGGCCGGGACAGGGATCAAGAGACCCAGTACTTC TRBV20-1 TRBD1 few TRBJ2-5
CASNPGQLTGELFF TGTGCCAGCAACCCGGGACAACTCACCGGGGAGCTGTTTTTT TRBV6-5 - many TRBJ2-2
CSARGLPGLAYEQYF TGCAGTGCTAGGGGCCTCCCGGGACTAGCGTACGAGCAGTACTTC TRBV20-1 TRBD2 - TRBJ2-7
CSVPGQGHYEQYF TGCAGTGTTCCGGGACAGGGCCACTACGAGCAGTACTTC TRBV20-1 TRBD1 - TRBJ2-7
CAISEWTDTQYF TGTGCCATCAGTGAGTGGACAGATACGCAGTATTTT TRBV10-3 - few TRBJ2-3
CATGQSNQPQHF TGTGCGACTGGACAGAGCAATCAGCCCCAGCATTTT TRBV6-1 - - TRBJ1-5
CASSLQGSDYGYTF TGTGCCAGCAGCTTACAGGGAAGCGACTATGGCTACACCTTC TRBV5-5 - few TRBJ1-2
CASSGEFEKIWGYTF TGTGCCAGCAGTGGCGAGTTTGAGAAGATTTGGGGCTACACCTTC TRBV7-9 - few TRBJ1-2
CASSTSQNTEAFF TGTGCCAGCAGTACTTCTCAAAACACTGAAGCTTTCTTT TRBV6-2/TRBV6-3 - few TRBJ1-1
CASSLPGGTDTQYF TGCGCCAGCAGCTTACCTGGTGGCACAGATACGCAGTATTTT TRBV5-1 - few TRBJ2-3
CASSLTLAGEQFF TGTGCCAGCAGCTTAACACTAGCCGGGGAGCAGTTCTTC TRBV7-3 - - TRBJ2-1
CAISEYTAIYNEQFF TGTGCCATCAGTGAGTACACTGCGATCTACAATGAGCAGTTCTTC TRBV10-3 - - TRBJ2-1
CASSSADRNDYGYTF TGTGCCAGCAGCTCAGCGGACAGGAACGACTATGGCTACACCTTC TRBV7-6 TRBD1 few TRBJ1-2
CASSPTGGLDTQYF TGTGCCAGTAGTCCAACGGGGGGCCTGGATACGCAGTATTTT TRBV19 - - TRBJ2-3
CSVQLGGSGNTIYF TGCAGCGTTCAACTGGGGGGCTCTGGAAACACCATATATTTT TRBV29-1 - many TRBJ1-3
CASSLGGYTGELFF TGTGCCAGCAGCCTTGGAGGATACACCGGGGAGCTGTTTTTT TRBV7-3 - few TRBJ2-2
CASSETSGGAETQYF TGTGCCAGCAGCGAGACTAGCGGGGGGGCGGAGACCCAGTACTTC TRBV5-4 TRBD2 - TRBJ2-5
CASSLDARGYGYTF TGTGCCAGCAGCTTAGATGCAAGGGGGTATGGCTACACCTTC TRBV7-2 - many TRBJ1-2
CASSLSSGSYEQYF TGTGCCAGCAGTTTATCTAGCGGGAGCTACGAGCAGTACTTC TRBV12-3/TRBV12-4 TRBD2 many TRBJ2-7
CASSSTAWGTGPYEQYF TGTGCCAGCAGCTCAACCGCCTGGGGGACAGGCCCCTACGAGCAGTACTTC TRBV7-3 TRBD1 many TRBJ2-7
CASSRRDREHYGYTF TGTGCCAGCAGCCGCCGGGACAGGGAGCACTATGGCTACACCTTC TRBV12-3/TRBV12-4 TRBD1 - TRBJ1-2
CASSPAGGGKDTQYF TGTGCCAGCAGCCCAGCGGGAGGCGGTAAGGATACGCAGTATTTT TRBV12-3/TRBV12-4 TRBD2 - TRBJ2-3
CASSLEAASGANVLTF TGTGCCAGCAGCTTAGAGGCGGCCTCTGGGGCCAACGTCCTGACTTTC TRBV7-2 - - TRBJ2-6
CASSLATGRGYNEQFF TGTGCCAGCAGCTTGGCCACGGGACGGGGCTACAATGAGCAGTTCTTC TRBV5-4 - - TRBJ2-1
CASSYSTREGYTEAFF TGTGCCAGCAGTTACTCGACGAGGGAGGGGTACACTGAAGCTTTCTTT TRBV6-6 - few TRBJ1-1
CASTRANQETQYF TGTGCCAGCACCCGGGCGAATCAAGAGACCCAGTACTTC TRBV28 - - TRBJ2-5
CASSFVFGTEETQYF TGTGCCAGCAGTTTCGTTTTTGGGACGGAAGAGACCCAGTACTTC TRBV12-3/TRBV12-4 - many TRBJ2-5
CASSRSPADRGLYEQYF TGTGCCAGTAGTAGGAGCCCAGCTGACAGGGGGCTGTACGAGCAGTACTTC TRBV19 TRBD1 few TRBJ2-7